This T cell receptor beta chain was sequenced during a study of T-cell reconstitution after alpha-beta-depleted transplantation in children (dated by TCRdb to about 2016). Study-level background: Using TCR repertoire profiling, the study quantitatively followed how T-cell immune reconstitution unfolded in children after TCRalphabeta/CD19-depleted allogeneic hematopoietic cell transplantation. Broad study findings and their caveats: Over subsequent months, a decline in hyperexpanded clone frequencies was noted, and after one year, T-cell counts and TCRbeta diversity were mostly ascribed to newly produced T cells. The apparently early recovery of alphabetaT-cell counts about two months after transplant reportedly depended on only several hundred rapidly expanded clones that came from non-depleted graft cells. In some patients, high TCRbeta diversity at day 60 was attributed to recipient T cells and intrathymic progenitors that had survived conditioning.

The treatment or condition label on this specimen signifies: allogeneic hematopoietic cell transplantation with graft depleted of TCRalphabeta T cells and CD19 B cells. The transplant recipients were children given TCRalphabeta/CD19-depleted allogeneic hematopoietic cell grafts. The germline V gene encodes CDR1 MDHEN and CDR2 SYDVKM. V gives up 3 bases and J gives up 4 bases, and the segment between their germline ends measures 12 bases. Reading from cysteine to phenylalanine, the CDR3 counts 15 amino acids. Only CDR3 DNA remains: 45 bases, in frame from the first base. This clonotype was seen a handful of times. Which antigen it targets is not known. Per-nucleotide qualities are absent, and no much larger clonotype sits a single base away. The receptor library was made with PCR. The sequencing machine was an Illumina HiSeq 2500. TCR library preparation used molecular barcoding, with unique molecular identifiers applied to normalize quantification of the TCRbeta repertoire. In-frame beta chains were kept once TCRdb had trimmed the public reads at Q25 with fastp and called clones with MiXCR. All rows with the same CDR3 protein become a single entry with the most common DNA and genes. This sample has hundreds of thousands of distinct CDR3 sequences in its table, and around 9.1% of those were observed once. The ten largest clonotypes hold just under 7.5% of the sample.

The sequence came from a boy under two years old with acute myeloid leukemia, due to receive a stem cell transplant. The chain joins TRBV28 to TRBJ2-2, with the D gene too uncertain to name. This specimen consisted of PBMCs, obtained before TCRalphabeta/CD19-depleted stem cell transplant. The nucleotides read TGTGCCAGCAGTTTTTCCCTGCTCCCCACCGGGGAGCTGTTTTTT. Its protein product is CASSFSLLPTGELFF.